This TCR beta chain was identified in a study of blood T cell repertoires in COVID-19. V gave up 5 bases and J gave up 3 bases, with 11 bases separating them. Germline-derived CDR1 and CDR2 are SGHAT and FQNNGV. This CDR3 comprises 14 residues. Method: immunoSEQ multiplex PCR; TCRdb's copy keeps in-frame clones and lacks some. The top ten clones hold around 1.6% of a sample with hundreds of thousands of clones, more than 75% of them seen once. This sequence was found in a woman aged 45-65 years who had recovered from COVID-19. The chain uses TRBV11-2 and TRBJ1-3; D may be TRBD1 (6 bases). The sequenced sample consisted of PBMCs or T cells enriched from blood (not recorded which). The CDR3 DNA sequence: TGTGCCAGCAGCCTCAGGGGTCTTGGAAACACCATATATTTT. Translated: CASSLRGLGNTIYF.